What follows is one T cell receptor beta chain and its context. The antigen is undetermined. Sequencing was at deep level. TCRdb's copy holds only in-frame clones and misses some; the assay was immunoSEQ multiplex PCR. The sample has over 2 million clones; around 90% are singletons. This sample was taken from a study of shared clonotypes between healthy human individuals. Study findings and constraints: Against clonotypes common to all four donors, non-shared ones had lower generation probabilities.

Germline loops: CDR1 SGHRS, CDR2 YFSETQ. The CDR3 runs to 21 residues. After removal of 4 bases from V and 3 bases from J, the junction contained 19 bases not matched to a gene. The chain uses TRBV5-1 and TRBJ2-7; 16 positions match TRBD2. This clonotype was obtained from a man younger than 35 in good health. Some clones in this sample may be carry-over from other donors' samples. What was sequenced was naive CD4+ T cells from PBMCs. Described subset: CD45RA+ positively selected. Here the CDR3 DNA reads TGCGCCAGCAGCACCTCCGGGACTAGCGGGAGGGCGCTTGCGGACCACTACGAGCAGTACTTC. Translated: CASSTSGTSGRALADHYEQYF.